Listed below are T cell receptor beta chains from one sample, sequenced in a study of siplizumab effects on memory and regulatory T cells. Method: immunoSEQ multiplex PCR; TCRdb's copy keeps in-frame clones and lacks some. The table shows 120,000 or so clones, with around nine tenths occurring only once. Sequencing was performed on CD4+ T cells sorted from blood. These receptors were obtained from a human donor in good health. Each CDR3 is given with its conserved first and last residue. The D gene is left open where the match is weak. Clone size is given for some rows only: seen once, a few or many times, or a class if the clone is expanded.

NA	TRBV5-1	TRBJ2-3	NA	CASSLVRTGLTDTQYF	TGCGCCAGCAGCTTGGTTAGAACAGGACTCACAGATACGCAGTATTTT
NA	TRBV5-1	TRBJ1-6	NA	CASSLGQGSNSPLHF	TGCGCCAGCAGCTTGGGTCAGGGGTCTAATTCACCCCTCCACTTT
TRBD2	TRBV5-1	TRBJ2-2	NA	CASSLELRGDYYGELFF	TGCGCCAGCAGCTTGGAACTGCGGGGGGACTATTACGGGGAGCTGTTTTTT
NA	TRBV2	TRBJ2-1	once	CASSVGNEQFF	TGTGCCAGCAGTGTTGGCAATGAGCAGTTCTTC
TRBD1	TRBV4-1	TRBJ1-3	many	CASSRPGQGLSGNTIYF	TGCGCCAGCAGCCGGCCGGGACAGGGCCTCTCTGGAAACACCATATATTTT
TRBD1	TRBV7-2	TRBJ1-2	NA	CASSSQTGRLINYGYTF	TGTGCCAGCAGCTCTCAGACAGGGCGCCTTATTAACTATGGCTACACCTTC
NA	TRBV28	TRBJ2-7	NA	CASSLIGGEQYF	TGTGCCAGCAGTTTAATCGGGGGTGAGCAGTACTTC
NA	TRBV5-1	TRBJ1-3	NA	CASSLMGTQTGNTIYF	TGCGCCAGCAGCCTCATGGGGACGCAGACGGGAAACACCATATATTTT
TRBD1	TRBV6-5	TRBJ1-2	NA	CASNPQGAVGYTF	TGTGCCAGCAATCCACAGGGGGCGGTTGGCTACACCTTC
NA	TRBV10-2	TRBJ2-3	NA	CASVAAIAIGTDTQYF	TGCGCCAGCGTAGCCGCGATAGCGATCGGCACAGATACGCAGTATTTT